This section outlines one TCR beta chain sequence together with its context. Antigen unknown. The assay was immunoSEQ multiplex PCR, and TCRdb's table has in-frame clones only and misses some. The top ten clones hold around 0.99% of a sample with 150,000 to 200,000 clones, 92% of them seen once. The data stem from a study of T cell responses to AZD1222 COVID-19 vaccine. The CDR3 sequence is 15 residues long. Germline V gives CDR1 SGHVT, CDR2 SQSDAQ. V shed 1 base and J shed 6 bases, with 16 bases lying between them. Overall study results and limits: Without day 14 samples, only post-peak T cell repertoires were studied.

The sequence came from an adult who received the AZD1222 COVID-19 vaccine. This specimen consisted of peripheral blood, obtained 28 days after the second AZD1222 dose. V is TRBV7-4 and J is TRBJ2-7; D is unclear. The CDR3: CASSLVRPRALEQYF. The CDR3 nucleotides read TGTGCCAGCAGCTTAGTAAGGCCCCGGGCGCTCGAGCAGTACTTC. Drawing the rest from reference TRBV7-4 and TRBJ2-7, the complete variable domain is GAGVSQSPRYKVAKRGRDVALRCDSISGHVTLYWYRQTLGQGSEVLTYSQSDAQRDKSGRPSGRFSAERPERSVSTLKIQRTEQGDSAVYLCASSLVRPRALEQYFGPGTRLTVT.